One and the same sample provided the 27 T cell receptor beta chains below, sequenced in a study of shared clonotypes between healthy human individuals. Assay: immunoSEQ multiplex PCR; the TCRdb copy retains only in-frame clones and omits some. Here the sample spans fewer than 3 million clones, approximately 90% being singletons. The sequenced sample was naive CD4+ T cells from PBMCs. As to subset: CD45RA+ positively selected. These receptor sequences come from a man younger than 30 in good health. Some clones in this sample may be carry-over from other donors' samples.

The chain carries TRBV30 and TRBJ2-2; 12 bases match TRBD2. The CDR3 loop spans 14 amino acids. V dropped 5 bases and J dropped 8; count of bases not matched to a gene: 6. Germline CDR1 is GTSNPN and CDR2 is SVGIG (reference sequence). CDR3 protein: CAWRGLAGRGELFF. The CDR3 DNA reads TGTGCCTGGCGAGGACTAGCGGGGCGAGGGGAGCTGTTTTTT.

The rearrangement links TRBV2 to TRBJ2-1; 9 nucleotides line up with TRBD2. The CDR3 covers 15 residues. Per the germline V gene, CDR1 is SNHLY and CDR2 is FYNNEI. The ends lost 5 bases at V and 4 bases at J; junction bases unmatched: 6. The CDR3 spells CASSLLAGIYNEQFF. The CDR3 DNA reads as TGTGCCAGCAGTTTACTAGCGGGCATATACAATGAGCAGTTCTTC. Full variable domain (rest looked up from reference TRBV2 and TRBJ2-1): EPEVTQTPSHQVTQMGQEVILRCVPISNHLYFYWYRQILGQKVEFLVSFYNNEISEKSEIFDDQFSVERPDGSNFTLKIRSTKLEDSAMYFCASSLLAGIYNEQFFGPGTRLTVL.

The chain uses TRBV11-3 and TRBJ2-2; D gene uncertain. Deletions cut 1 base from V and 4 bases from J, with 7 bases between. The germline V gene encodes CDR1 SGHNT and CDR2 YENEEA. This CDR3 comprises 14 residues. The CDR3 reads CASSLVSTTGELFF. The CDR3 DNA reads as TGTGCCAGCAGCTTAGTGTCAACCACCGGGGAGCTGTTTTTT.

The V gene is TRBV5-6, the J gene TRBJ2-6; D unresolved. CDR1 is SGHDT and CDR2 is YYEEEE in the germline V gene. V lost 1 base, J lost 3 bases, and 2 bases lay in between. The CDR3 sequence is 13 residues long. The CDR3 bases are TGTGCCAGCAGCTTGAATGGGGCCAACGTCCTGACTTTC. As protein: CASSLNGANVLTF.

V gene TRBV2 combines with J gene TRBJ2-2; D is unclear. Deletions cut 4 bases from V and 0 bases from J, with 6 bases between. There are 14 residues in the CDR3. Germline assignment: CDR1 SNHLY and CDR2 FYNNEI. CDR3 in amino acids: CASSGQTNTGELFF. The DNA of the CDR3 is TGTGCCAGCAGTGGCCAGACGAACACCGGGGAGCTGTTTTTT.

CDR3 DNA: TGTGCCAGCTCCGGACTCAATGGGCCCCATGAGCAGTTCTTC. Amino acids: CASSGLNGPHEQFF. This chain links TRBV18 with TRBJ2-1, with D possibly TRBD2 on 5 matching bases. The CDR3 is 14 amino acids. The V end was cut by 6 bases, the J end by 8 bases, with 17 bases between. Looked up from germline, CDR1 is KGHSH and CDR2 is LQKENI.

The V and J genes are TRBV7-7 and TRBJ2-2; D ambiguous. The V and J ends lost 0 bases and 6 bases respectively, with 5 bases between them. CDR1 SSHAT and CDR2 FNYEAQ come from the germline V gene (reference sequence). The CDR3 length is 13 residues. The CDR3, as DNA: TGTGCCAGCAGCTTAGCTCTACCCGGGGAGCTGTTTTTT. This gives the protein CASSLALPGELFF.

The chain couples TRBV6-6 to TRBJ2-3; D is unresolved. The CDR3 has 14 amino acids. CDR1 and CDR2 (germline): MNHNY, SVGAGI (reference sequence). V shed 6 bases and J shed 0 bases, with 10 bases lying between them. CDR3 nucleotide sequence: TGTGCCAGCAGGAGCCTAAATAGCACAGATACGCAGTATTTT. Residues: CASRSLNSTDTQYF.

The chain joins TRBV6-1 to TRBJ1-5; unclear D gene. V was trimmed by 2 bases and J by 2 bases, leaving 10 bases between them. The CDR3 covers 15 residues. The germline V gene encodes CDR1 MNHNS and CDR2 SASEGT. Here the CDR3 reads CASSEPAAGNQPQHF. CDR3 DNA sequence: TGTGCCAGCAGTGAACCTGCGGCCGGCAATCAGCCCCAGCATTTT.

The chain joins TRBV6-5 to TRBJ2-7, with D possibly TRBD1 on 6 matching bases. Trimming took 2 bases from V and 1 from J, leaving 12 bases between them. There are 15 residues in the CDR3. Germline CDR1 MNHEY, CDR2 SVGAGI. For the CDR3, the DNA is TGTGCCAGCAGTTACAACAGGGTCCCTTCCTACGAGCAGTACTTC. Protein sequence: CASSYNRVPSYEQYF.

The CDR3 DNA follows: TGTGCCAGCAGTCCCGGGACAGGGGTTGATGAGCAGTACTTC. It encodes CASSPGTGVDEQYF. The rearrangement joins TRBV6-5 to TRBJ2-5, with TRBD1 matching over 10 bases. The CDR3 extends over 14 amino acids. The ends lost 5 bases at V and 11 bases at J; junction bases unmatched: 11. Per germline, CDR1 MNHEY and CDR2 SVGAGI.

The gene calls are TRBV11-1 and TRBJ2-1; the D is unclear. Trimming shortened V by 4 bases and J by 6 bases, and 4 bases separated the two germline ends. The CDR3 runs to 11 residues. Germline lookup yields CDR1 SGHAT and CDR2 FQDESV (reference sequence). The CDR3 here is CASSSSNEQFF. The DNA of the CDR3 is TGTGCCAGCAGCTCGAGCAATGAGCAGTTCTTC.

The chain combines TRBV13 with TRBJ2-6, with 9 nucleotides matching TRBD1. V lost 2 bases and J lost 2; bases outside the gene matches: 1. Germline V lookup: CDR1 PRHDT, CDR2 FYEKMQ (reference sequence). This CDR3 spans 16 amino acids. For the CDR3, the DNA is TGTGCCAGCAGCTTACGGGACAGGGCTGGGGCCAACGTCCTGACTTTC. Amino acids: CASSLRDRAGANVLTF.

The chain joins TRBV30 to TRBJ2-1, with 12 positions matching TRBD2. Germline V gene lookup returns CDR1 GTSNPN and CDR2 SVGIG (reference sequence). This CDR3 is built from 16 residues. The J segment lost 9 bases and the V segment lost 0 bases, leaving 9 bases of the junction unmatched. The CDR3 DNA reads TGTGCCTGGAGTGTAAGGTCTAGCGGGAGGGCCGTTGAGCAGTTCTTC. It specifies CAWSVRSSGRAVEQFF. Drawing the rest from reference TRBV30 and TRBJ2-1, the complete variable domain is SQTIHQWPATLVQPVGSPLSLECTVEGTSNPNLYWYRQAAGRGLQLLFYSVGIGQISSEVPQNLSASRPQDRQFILSSKKLLLSDSGFYLCAWSVRSSGRAVEQFFGPGTRLTVL.

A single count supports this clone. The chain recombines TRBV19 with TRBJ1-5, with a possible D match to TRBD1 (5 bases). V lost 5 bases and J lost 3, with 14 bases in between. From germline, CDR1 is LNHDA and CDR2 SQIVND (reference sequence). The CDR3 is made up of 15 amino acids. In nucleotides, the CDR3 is TGTGCCAGTAGTGACGGGACCAACTACAATCAGCCCCAGCATTTT. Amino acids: CASSDGTNYNQPQHF.

The CDR3 protein is CASSVAQNYGYTF. The CDR3 DNA reads TGTGCCAGCAGCGTAGCACAGAACTATGGCTACACCTTC. The chain joins TRBV9 to TRBJ1-2; no definite D call. Germline lookup yields CDR1 SGDLS and CDR2 YYNGEE. With 0 bases removed from V and 2 bases from J, the gap between germline ends came to 5 bases. The CDR3 consists of 13 residues.

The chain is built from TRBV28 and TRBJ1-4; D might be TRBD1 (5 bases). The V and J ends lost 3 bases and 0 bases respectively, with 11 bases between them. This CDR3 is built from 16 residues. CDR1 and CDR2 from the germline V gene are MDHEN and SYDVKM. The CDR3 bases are TGTGCCAGCAGTTTTCCAGACAGAGCAACTAATGAAAAACTGTTTTTT. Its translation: CASSFPDRATNEKLFF.

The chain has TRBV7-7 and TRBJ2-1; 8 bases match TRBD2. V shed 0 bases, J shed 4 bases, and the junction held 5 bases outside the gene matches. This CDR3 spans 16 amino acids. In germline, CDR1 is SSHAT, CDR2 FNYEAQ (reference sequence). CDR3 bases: TGTGCCAGCAGCTTAGCTGTCACTAGCGGTTACAATGAGCAGTTCTTC. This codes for CASSLAVTSGYNEQFF.

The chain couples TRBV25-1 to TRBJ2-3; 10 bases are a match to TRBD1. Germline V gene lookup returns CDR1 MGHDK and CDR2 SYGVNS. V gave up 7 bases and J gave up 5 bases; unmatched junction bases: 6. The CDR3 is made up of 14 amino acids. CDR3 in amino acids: CASMGTGAGDTQYF. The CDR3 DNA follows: TGTGCCAGCATGGGGACAGGGGCCGGAGATACGCAGTATTTT.

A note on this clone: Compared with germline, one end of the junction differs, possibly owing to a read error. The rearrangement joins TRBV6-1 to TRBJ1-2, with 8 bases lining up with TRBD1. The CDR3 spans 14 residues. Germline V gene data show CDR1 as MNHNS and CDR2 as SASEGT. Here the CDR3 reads CASREGQGAYGYTF. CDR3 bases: TGTGCCAGCAGGGAAGGACAGGGCGCCTATGGCTACACCTTC.

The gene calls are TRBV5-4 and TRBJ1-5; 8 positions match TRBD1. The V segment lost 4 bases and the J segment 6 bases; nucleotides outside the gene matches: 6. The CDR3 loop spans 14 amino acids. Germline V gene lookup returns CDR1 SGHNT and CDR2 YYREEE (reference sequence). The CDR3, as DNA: TGTGCCAGCAGCGTCGCAGGGGGCGTTCAGCCCCAGCATTTT. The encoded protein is CASSVAGGVQPQHF. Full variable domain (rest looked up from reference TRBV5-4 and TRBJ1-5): ETGVTQSPTHLIKTRGQQVTLRCSSQSGHNTVSWYQQALGQGPQFIFQYYREEENGRGNFPPRFSGLQFPNYSSELNVNALELDDSALYLCASSVAGGVQPQHFGDGTRLSIL.

As DNA, the CDR3 is TGTGCCAGCAGTTCTTCCGGGACAGGGGCCAACTCCTACGAGCAGTACTTC. Protein sequence: CASSSSGTGANSYEQYF. This chain links TRBV28 with TRBJ2-7; 10 bases agree with TRBD1. From germline, CDR1 is MDHEN and CDR2 SYDVKM. There are 17 residues in the CDR3. J gave up 0 bases and V 4 bases, and 9 bases lay outside the gene matches. Full variable domain (remainder filled in from reference TRBV28 and TRBJ2-7): DVKVTQSSRYLVKRTGEKVFLECVQDMDHENMFWYRQDPGLGLRLIYFSYDVKMKEKGDIPEGYSVSREKKERFSLILESASTNQTSMYLCASSSSGTGANSYEQYFGPGTRLTVT.

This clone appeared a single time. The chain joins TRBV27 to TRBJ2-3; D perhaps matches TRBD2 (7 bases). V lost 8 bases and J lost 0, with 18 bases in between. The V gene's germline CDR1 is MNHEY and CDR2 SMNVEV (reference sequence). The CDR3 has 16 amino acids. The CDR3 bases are TGTGCCAGCGCCCCCCCCCGGGGGGCAAGCACAGATACGCAGTATTTT. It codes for CASAPPRGASTDTQYF.

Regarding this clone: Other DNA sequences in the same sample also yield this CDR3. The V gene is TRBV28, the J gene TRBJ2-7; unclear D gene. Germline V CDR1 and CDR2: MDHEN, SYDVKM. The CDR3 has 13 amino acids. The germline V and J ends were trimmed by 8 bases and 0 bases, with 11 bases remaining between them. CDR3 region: CASSGSPSYEQYF. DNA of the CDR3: TGTGCCAGCTCGGGCAGCCCCTCCTACGAGCAGTACTTC.

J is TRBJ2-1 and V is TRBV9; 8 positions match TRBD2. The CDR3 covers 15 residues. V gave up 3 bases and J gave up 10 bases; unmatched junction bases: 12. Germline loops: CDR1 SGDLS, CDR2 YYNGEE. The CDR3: CASSGRSGSSVEQFF. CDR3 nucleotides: TGTGCCAGCAGCGGGAGGAGCGGGAGTTCTGTCGAGCAGTTCTTC.

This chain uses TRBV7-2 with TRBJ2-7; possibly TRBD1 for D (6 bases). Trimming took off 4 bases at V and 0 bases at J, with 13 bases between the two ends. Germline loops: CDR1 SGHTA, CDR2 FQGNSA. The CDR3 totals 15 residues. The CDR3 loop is CASSSRTDPSYEQYF. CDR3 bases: TGTGCCAGCAGCTCCCGGACAGACCCCTCCTACGAGCAGTACTTC.

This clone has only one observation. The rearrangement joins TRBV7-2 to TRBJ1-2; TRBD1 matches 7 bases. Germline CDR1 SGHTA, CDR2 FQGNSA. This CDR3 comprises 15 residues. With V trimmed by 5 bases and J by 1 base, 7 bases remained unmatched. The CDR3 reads CASSAGTDLNYGYTF. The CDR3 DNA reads TGTGCCAGCAGCGCGGGGACAGACCTTAACTATGGCTACACCTTC.